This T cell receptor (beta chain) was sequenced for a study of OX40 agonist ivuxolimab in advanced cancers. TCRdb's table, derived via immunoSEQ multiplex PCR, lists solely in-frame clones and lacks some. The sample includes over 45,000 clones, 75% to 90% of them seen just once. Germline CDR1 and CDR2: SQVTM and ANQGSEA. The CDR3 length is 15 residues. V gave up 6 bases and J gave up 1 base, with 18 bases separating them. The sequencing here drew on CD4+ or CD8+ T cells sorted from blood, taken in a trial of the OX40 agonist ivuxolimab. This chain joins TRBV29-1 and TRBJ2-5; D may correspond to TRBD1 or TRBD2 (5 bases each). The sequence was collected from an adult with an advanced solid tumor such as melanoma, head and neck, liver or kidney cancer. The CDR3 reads CSVEFFGASQETQYF. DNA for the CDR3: TGCAGCGTGGAATTTTTCGGGGCTTCCCAAGAGACCCAGTACTTC.